These 10 T cell receptor beta chains share one sample of origin, sequenced in a study of cytomegalovirus exposure and HLA in healthy donors. Primers included in the PCR were 60 Vbeta and 13 Jbeta primers. Only in-frame clones appear in the TCRdb table, and some are missing; sequencing was by immunoSEQ multiplex PCR. The sample includes around 94,000 clones, about 60% seen only once; the top ten take around 5%. Sequencing was done on a sample of PBMCs. The source of these receptors is a human donor in good health.

This clone has more than one count but fewer than ten. V gene TRBV7-2 combines with J gene TRBJ2-2; 11 bases are shared with TRBD2. CDR3 length equals 16 residues. From germline, CDR1 is SGHTA and CDR2 FQGNSA. With V trimmed by 5 bases and J by 1 base, 3 bases remained unmatched. CDR3 DNA sequence: TGTGCCAGCAGCGCCACTAGCGGGAGGAACACCGGGGAGCTGTTTTTT. Its translation is CASSATSGRNTGELFF.

This clone was counted a few times. Germline is not matched at one junction end, which may reflect a read error. This rearrangement joins TRBV7-7 to TRBJ2-1; 7 nucleotides match TRBD2. Germline CDR1 reads SSHAT; CDR2 reads FNYEAQ (reference sequence). The CDR3 sequence is 14 residues long. CDR3 loop: CASSPDLAENEQFF. Here the CDR3 DNA reads TGTGCTAGCAGCCCGGACCTAGCGGAAAATGAGCAGTTCTTC. The whole variable domain, filled in from reference TRBV7-7 and TRBJ2-1, reads GAGVSQSPRYKVTKRGQDVTLRCDPISSHATLYWYQQALGQGPEFLTYFNYEAQPDKSGLPSDRFSAERPEGSISTLTIQRTEQRDSAMYRCASSPDLAENEQFFGPGTRLTVL.

The rearrangement joins TRBV5-1 to TRBJ1-2, with 11 bases identical to TRBD1. Trimming took 4 bases from V and 7 from J; bases not matched to a gene: 3. This CDR3 has 13 amino acids. In germline, CDR1 is SGHRS, CDR2 YFSETQ. This CDR3 reads CASSRTGGGGYTF. DNA of the CDR3: TGCGCCAGCAGCAGGACAGGGGGCGGTGGCTACACCTTC. The full variable domain, its missing parts supplied by reference TRBV5-1 and TRBJ1-2, is KAGVTQTPRYLIKTRGQQVTLSCSPISGHRSVSWYQQTPGQGLQFLFEYFSETQRNKGNFPGRFSGRQFSNSRSEMNVSTLELGDSALYLCASSRTGGGGYTFGSGTRLTVV.

This clone occurred once. The chain combines TRBV20-1 with TRBJ1-1, with D unclear. Germline loops: CDR1 DFQATT, CDR2 SNEGSKA (reference sequence). The CDR3 length is 11 residues. V was pared by 6 bases and J by 5 bases, with 10 bases between. Here the CDR3 DNA reads TGCAGTGCGGTCCAGAGGACTGAAGCTTTCTTT. As protein: CSAVQRTEAFF.

The rearrangement joins TRBV30 to TRBJ1-2; 9 bases are a match to TRBD1. This CDR3 contains 14 residues. The junction had 3 bases not matched to a gene; V was cut back by 2 bases and J by 2 bases. Germline CDR1 reads GTSNPN; CDR2 reads SVGIG (reference sequence). This chain's CDR3 is CAWSPGQGNYGYTF. In DNA, the CDR3 is TGTGCCTGGAGTCCGGGACAGGGCAACTATGGCTACACCTTC. Variable domain in full (rest from reference TRBV30 and TRBJ1-2): SQTIHQWPATLVQPVGSPLSLECTVEGTSNPNLYWYRQAAGRGLQLLFYSVGIGQISSEVPQNLSASRPQDRQFILSSKKLLLSDSGFYLCAWSPGQGNYGYTFGSGTRLTVV.

As for this clone: The germline gene is not matched at one end of the junction; a read error may be the cause. The chain joins TRBV7-9 to TRBJ1-1; D not resolved. The CDR3 has 12 residues. The germline gives CDR1 SEHNR, CDR2 FQNEAQ (reference sequence). The CDR3 DNA follows: TGTTCCAGCAGCCTAGGGAGCACTGAAGCTTTCTTT. Translating gives CSSSLGSTEAFF.

The V gene is TRBV5-1, the J gene TRBJ1-4, with a weak D call TRBD1 (6 bases). Deletions cut 3 bases from V and 4 bases from J, with 16 bases between. Germline V gene lookup returns CDR1 SGHRS and CDR2 YFSETQ. This CDR3 has 16 amino acids. CDR3 amino acids: CASSSTPGARNEKLFF. The CDR3 DNA reads as TGCGCCAGCAGCTCCACCCCAGGGGCTCGTAATGAAAAACTGTTTTTT.

This chain links TRBV18 with TRBJ2-4; TRBD2 is a possible D gene (6 bases). Trimming took off 3 bases at V and 2 bases at J, with 8 bases between the two ends. Germline V gene data show CDR1 as KGHSH and CDR2 as LQKENI. The CDR3 has 14 residues. The chain's CDR3 is CASSPAGSKNIQYF. CDR3 nucleotide sequence: TGTGCCAGCTCACCGGCGGGGTCCAAAAACATTCAGTACTTC.

The CDR3 reads CASSFTAGDRGYTF. CDR3 DNA sequence: TGCGCCAGCAGCTTTACAGCAGGCGATCGTGGCTACACCTTC. V and J are TRBV5-1 and TRBJ1-2, with D hard to call. V lost 2 bases and J lost 7, with 15 bases in between. The CDR3 spans 14 residues. Germline lookup yields CDR1 SGHRS and CDR2 YFSETQ.

In this sample, this clone turned up a few times. The CDR3 sequence: CASRTGTRRLNEKLFF. The DNA of the CDR3 is TGTGCCAGCAGAACCGGGACACGGCGGCTTAATGAAAAACTGTTTTTT. This chain joins TRBV28 and TRBJ1-4; D perhaps matches TRBD1 (6 bases). V lost 6 bases to trimming and J lost 4 bases, with 18 bases between them. Looked up from germline, CDR1 is MDHEN and CDR2 is SYDVKM. CDR3 size: 16 residues.